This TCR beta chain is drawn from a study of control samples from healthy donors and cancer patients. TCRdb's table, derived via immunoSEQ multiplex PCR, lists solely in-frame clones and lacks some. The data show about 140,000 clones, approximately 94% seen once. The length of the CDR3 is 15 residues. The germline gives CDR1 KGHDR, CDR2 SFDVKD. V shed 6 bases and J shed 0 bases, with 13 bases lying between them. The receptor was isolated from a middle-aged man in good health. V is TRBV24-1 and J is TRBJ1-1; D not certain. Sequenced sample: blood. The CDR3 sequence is CATSSRDSMNTEAFF. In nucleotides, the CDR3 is TGTGCCACCAGTTCTCGGGATTCCATGAACACTGAAGCTTTCTTT.